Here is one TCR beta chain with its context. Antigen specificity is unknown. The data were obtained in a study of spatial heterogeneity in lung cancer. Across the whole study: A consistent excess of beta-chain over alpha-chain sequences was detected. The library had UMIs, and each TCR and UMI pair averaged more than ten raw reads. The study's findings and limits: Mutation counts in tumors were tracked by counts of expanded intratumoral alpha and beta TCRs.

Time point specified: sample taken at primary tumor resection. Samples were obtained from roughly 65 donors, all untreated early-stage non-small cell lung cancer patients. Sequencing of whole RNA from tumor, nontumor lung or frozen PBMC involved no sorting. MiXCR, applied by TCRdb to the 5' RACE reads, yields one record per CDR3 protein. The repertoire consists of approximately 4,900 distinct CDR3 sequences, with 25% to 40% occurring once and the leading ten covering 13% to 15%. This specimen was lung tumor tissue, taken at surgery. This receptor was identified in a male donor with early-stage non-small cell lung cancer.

The CDR3 loop reads CASSTIPGNEQFF. CDR3 in DNA: TGTGCCAGTAGTACAATACCTGGAAATGAGCAGTTCTTC. The J gene is TRBJ2-1, the V gene TRBV19, with unresolved D. The germline V gene encodes CDR1 LNHDA and CDR2 SQIVND (reference sequence). This CDR3 region has 13 residues. V lost 4 bases to trimming and J lost 7 bases, with 11 bases between them.